This record concerns one TCR beta chain sequence. The CDR3 sequence is 13 residues long. Germline V gene lookup returns CDR1 LGHNT and CDR2 FRNRAP. The junction had 3 bases not matched to a gene; V was cut back by 8 bases and J by 1 base. As handled by the study authors: It was from reference gene primer amplification that nucleated cell counts were estimated. The assay was immunoSEQ multiplex PCR, and TCRdb's table has in-frame clones only and misses some. That table gives V, J and clone size, and the DNA gave D and trimming. The sample carries hundreds of thousands of clones, around 84% recorded once. The data were obtained in a study of blood T cell repertoires in COVID-19. Study summary: Samples representing acute and convalescent COVID-19 were sourced from the United States, Italy and Spain.

J is TRBJ2-3 and V is TRBV12-5; 7 nucleotides line up with TRBD2. Sequenced: peripheral blood. This receptor was identified in a man aged 50 or older with COVID-19, enrolled during active disease. The CDR3 is CASQRGGTDTQYF. The CDR3 DNA sequence: TGTGCTAGTCAACGGGGGGGCACAGATACGCAGTATTTT.